Presented here are 17 T cell receptor beta chains from one specimen sequenced in a study of Graves' ophthalmopathy and Graves' hyperthyroidism. Researchers took RNA transcripts and amplified TCR beta CDR3 regions from them. Following a first-round RT-PCR that used HTBI primers, a second-round multiplex PCR was carried out. MiXCR, run by TCRdb on the multiplex PCR reads, gives a single entry per CDR3 protein. Of fewer than 650,000 distinct CDR3 sequences in the sample, 22% were seen once. Sequenced: peripheral blood. These receptors all come from a woman aged 18-29 years with stable Graves' hyperthyroidism. Some clones in this sample may be carry-over from other donors' samples.

This clonotype was seen repeatedly, ten times or more. This chain joins TRBV7-2 and TRBJ1-6; maybe TRBD1 (6 bases). The CDR3 runs 14 residues. Germline-derived CDR1 and CDR2 are SGHTA and FQGNSA. The V end was cut by 1 base, the J end by 10 bases, with 11 bases between. CDR3 loop: CASSLEQGLSPLHF. The CDR3 nucleotides read TGTGCCAGCAGCTTAGAACAGGGTCTGTCACCCCTCCACTTT.

This clonotype was recorded a few times. The chain carries TRBV20-1 and TRBJ2-1, with 15 positions matching TRBD2. Trimming at V came to 3 bases and at J to 8 bases, leaving 8 bases not matched to a gene. From germline, CDR1 is DFQATT and CDR2 SNEGSKA (reference sequence). This CDR3 has 16 amino acids. The CDR3 reads CSARDSGTSGRYEQFF. The CDR3 DNA reads as TGCAGTGCTAGGGACTCCGGGACTAGCGGGAGGTATGAGCAGTTCTTC.

The chain employs TRBV7-2 and TRBJ1-1; no clear D. Germline V gene lookup returns CDR1 SGHTA and CDR2 FQGNSA. The CDR3 has 16 amino acids. V was trimmed by 1 base and J by 0 bases, leaving 12 bases between them. The CDR3 protein is CASSLVATTMNTEAFF. The CDR3 DNA is TGTGCCAGCAGCTTAGTCGCCACCACCATGAACACTGAAGCTTTCTTT.

This clonotype was counted at least ten times. This chain joins TRBV7-6 and TRBJ2-3, with TRBD2 matching over 12 bases. Looked up from germline, CDR1 is SGHVS and CDR2 is FNYEAQ. V was pared by 4 bases and J by 3 bases, with 5 bases of the junction left unmatched. This CDR3 spans 16 amino acids. DNA for the CDR3: TGTGCCAGCAGCTCAATCGGACTAGCGGGGACAGATACGCAGTATTTT. It specifies CASSSIGLAGTDTQYF.

This clonotype was found many times. The genes are TRBV6-2 or TRBV6-3 and TRBJ2-2; 8 bases align to TRBD1. CDR1 is MNHEY and CDR2 is SVGEGT in the germline V gene. The length of the CDR3 is 15 residues. The junction had 4 bases not matched to a gene; V was cut back by 1 base and J by 6 bases. The CDR3 region is CASSYYVDRAGELFF. CDR3 in DNA: TGTGCCAGCAGTTACTACGTGGACAGGGCCGGGGAGCTGTTTTTT.

The CDR3 sequence: CASSLGAGDYNSPLHF. CDR3 DNA: TGTGCCAGCAGCCTGGGGGCCGGCGATTATAATTCACCCCTCCACTTT. V is TRBV6-1 and J is TRBJ1-6; TRBD1 is a possible D gene (6 bases). CDR1 and CDR2 (germline): MNHNS, SASEGT. Trimming removed 6 bases from V and 4 bases from J, with 16 bases in between. This CDR3 comprises 16 residues.

This clonotype was counted ten times or more. The V gene is TRBV20-1, the J gene TRBJ1-5; maybe TRBD1 (5 bases). Deletions cut 0 bases from V and 3 bases from J, with 12 bases between. The CDR3 is 15 amino acids. Germline V gene lookup returns CDR1 DFQATT and CDR2 SNEGSKA (reference sequence). The CDR3 spells CSARDGGKPNQPQHF. The CDR3 nucleotides are TGCAGTGCTAGAGATGGGGGAAAACCCAATCAGCCCCAGCATTTT.

V gene TRBV30 combines with J gene TRBJ1-6; D is unclear. The V end lost 0 bases, the J end lost 4 bases, and 10 bases lay between the germline ends. The length of the CDR3 is 15 residues. Germline V CDR1 and CDR2: GTSNPN, SVGIG (reference sequence). CDR3 amino acids: CAWSVGGEYNSPLHF. Written as DNA, the CDR3 is TGTGCCTGGAGTGTAGGAGGAGAATATAATTCACCCCTCCACTTT.

The chain couples TRBV9 to TRBJ2-5; 12 nucleotides align to TRBD1. V shed 4 bases, J shed 4 bases, and the junction held 8 bases outside the gene matches. The CDR3 runs 16 residues. The germline CDR1 and CDR2 sequences are SGDLS and YYNGEE. The CDR3 is CASSPGTGGGGETQYF. The DNA for the CDR3 is TGTGCCAGCAGCCCCGGGACAGGGGGCGGCGGAGAGACCCAGTACTTC.

To note about this clonotype: A read error is likely, as this CDR3 ends without the conserved phenylalanine or tryptophan. The J gene is TRBJ1-5, the V gene TRBV12-3 or TRBV12-4; 7 nucleotides match TRBD1. This CDR3 is 15 amino acids long. V lost 1 base to trimming and J lost 8 bases; unmatched junction nucleotides: 8. CDR3 in DNA: TGTGCCAGCAGTTTAGAGGGGGACAGAGTGGAGCCCCAGCATGTT. Protein sequence: CASSLEGDRVEPQHV.

This clonotype was seen many times. This chain links TRBV2 with TRBJ2-5; 7 bases fit TRBD1. The V gene's germline CDR1 is SNHLY and CDR2 FYNNEI. The trim removed 11 bases at V and 0 bases at J, leaving 6 bases unmatched. CDR3 length equals 13 residues. The CDR3 DNA is TGTGCCGGTCGAGGGACAGACCAAGAGACCCAGTACTTC. Translating it yields CAGRGTDQETQYF.

This clonotype has at least ten counts. J is TRBJ1-1 and V is TRBV10-3, with TRBD1 matching 8 bases. Per germline, CDR1 ENHRY and CDR2 SYGVKD. Trimming took 4 bases from V and 6 from J; bases not matched to a gene: 10. The CDR3 is 15 residues long. Here the CDR3 DNA reads TGTGCCATCAGTGGGGGACAGGAAAGAAATCCTGAAGCTTTCTTT. As protein: CAISGGQERNPEAFF.

This clonotype was found many times. The DNA of the CDR3 is TGTGCCAGCAGCTTAGTACCCGGGACAGATCCTAACTATGGCTACACCTTC. Translation: CASSLVPGTDPNYGYTF. J is TRBJ1-2 and V is TRBV11-1, with 7 bases that match TRBD1. Unmatched junction bases numbered 8, after V lost 1 base and J lost 0 bases. The CDR3 is made up of 17 amino acids. CDR1 SGHAT and CDR2 FQDESV come from the germline V gene (reference sequence).

Remarks on this clonotype: Likely a read error: the CDR3 ends without its conserved phenylalanine or tryptophan. The rearrangement uses TRBV2 and TRBJ2-2, with D perhaps matching TRBD2 (6 bases). Germline V CDR1 and CDR2: SNHLY, FYNNEI. V gave up 4 bases and J gave up 7 bases, with 19 bases separating them. This CDR3 has 16 amino acids. The CDR3 here is CASSGIRASGGGELFL. The DNA for the CDR3 is TGTGCCAGCAGTGGAATCCGGGCCTCCGGGGGCGGGGAGCTGTTTCTT.

This clonotype was counted many times. The chain recombines TRBV20-1 with TRBJ1-2; unclear D gene. V was pared by 6 bases and J by 5 bases, with 16 bases between. CDR1 is DFQATT and CDR2 is SNEGSKA in the germline V gene (reference sequence). The length of the CDR3 is 13 residues. The CDR3 nucleotides read TGCAGTGCAACGACCCAACCTGGGTATGGCTACACCTTC. Protein sequence: CSATTQPGYGYTF.

The sample holds many counts of this clonotype. The rearrangement links TRBV10-2 to TRBJ1-1; D gene ambiguous. In germline, CDR1 is WSHSY, CDR2 SAAADI. The CDR3 consists of 13 residues. V gave up 6 bases and J gave up 5 bases, with 13 bases separating them. CDR3 in amino acids: CASRLASGTEAFF. The CDR3 bases are TGCGCCAGCAGGCTAGCCTCGGGAACTGAAGCTTTCTTT.

This clonotype was counted ten times or more. The chain couples TRBV20-1 to TRBJ2-7; 13 nucleotides align to TRBD2. After removal of 5 bases from V and 4 bases from J, the junction contained 5 bases not matched to a gene. Germline values: CDR1 DFQATT, CDR2 SNEGSKA (reference sequence). CDR3 length equals 14 residues. The CDR3: CSAPLLAGGYEQYF. The CDR3 nucleotides are TGCAGTGCTCCCCTACTAGCGGGAGGGTACGAGCAGTACTTC.